These T cell receptor beta chains were read from a single sample in a study of CD8+ T cells in alopecia areata. Data came from immunoSEQ multiplex PCR; TCRdb stores just in-frame clones and leaves some out. The sample lists over 150,000 clones, about 61% occurring once. Sequencing input: CD8+ T cells sorted from blood. Receptors were obtained from a human donor in good health. CDR3s include the opening cysteine and the closing phenylalanine or tryptophan.

TRBV29-1	TRBJ1-2	CSVRDRLARDGYTF
TRBV14	TRBJ2-2	CASSQDRTGELFF
TRBV25-1	TRBJ1-1	CASSEGGYTEAFF
TRBV9	TRBJ2-5	CASSEAAGGLARETQYF
TRBV19	TRBJ1-2	CASSTQGSMGYTF
TRBV2	TRBJ2-2	CASRWTQNTGELFF
TRBV7-2	TRBJ2-1	CASSLLGRGGWSEQFF
TRBV2	TRBJ1-5	CASSESGNGKDQPQHF
TRBV14	TRBJ1-2	CASSLNPTGYKGGYTF
TRBV6-6	TRBJ1-1	CASGPLDRNTEAFF
TRBV29-1	TRBJ2-1	CSVEWADYEQFF
TRBV30	TRBJ2-1	CAWIPTGYNEQFF
TRBV4-1	TRBJ2-3	CASSQLTHSLTDTQYF
TRBV30	TRBJ2-7	CAWDPGTGSYEQYF
TRBV6-1	TRBJ2-3	CASSAPSGGRTDTQYF
TRBV18	TRBJ2-7	CASSPPAEGTYEQYF
TRBV6-6	TRBJ1-2	CASRPWGGYGYTF
TRBV6-5	TRBJ1-2	CASSWDRDGYTF
TRBV29-1	TRBJ1-2	CSVKQGLYGYTF
TRBV11-2	TRBJ1-1	CASRLGRNTEAFF
TRBV10-2	TRBJ1-2	CASSESTGNGYTF
TRBV4-1	TRBJ2-2	CASSQWSGPTGELFF
TRBV30	TRBJ2-2	CAWSVNVELFF
TRBV4-2	TRBJ2-5	CASSQGERKAQYF
TRBV11-2	TRBJ1-5	CASSPTGGSNQPQHF
TRBV27	TRBJ2-5	CASSLSGETQYF
TRBV18	TRBJ1-1	CASSPKAHRNTEAFF
TRBV7-8	TRBJ1-4	CASSPLGGALTNEKLFF
TRBV5-6	TRBJ2-7	CASSLGQTSYEQYF
TRBV6-5	TRBJ2-7	CASSPSGGYDEQYF
TRBV25-1	TRBJ1-6	CASSQAGVGSPLHF
TRBV27	TRBJ1-4	CASRGNRNPNEKLFF
TRBV6-1	TRBJ2-7	CASSESPFGDEQYF
TRBV6-5	TRBJ2-3	CASSYGGGTDTQYF
TRBV29-1	TRBJ2-1	CSAATSGASYNEQFF
TRBV19	TRBJ2-2	CASSLRTNLASGELFF
TRBV11-2	TRBJ2-6	CASSFLAGGPGANVLTF
TRBV6-5	TRBJ2-5	CASSYRGDRETQYF
TRBV27	TRBJ2-3	CASSFLGSGGTPRDTQYF
TRBV29-1	TRBJ1-2	CSVVTVYGYTF
TRBV19	TRBJ2-2	CASTKGQFTGELFF
TRBV7-9	TRBJ1-1	CASSYTGGEAFF
TRBV29-1	TRBJ1-1	CSVEDGRLNTEAFF
TRBV7-9	TRBJ2-3	CASSSEGSTDTQYF
TRBV9	TRBJ2-6	CASSAGDRVFSGANVLTF